The TCR beta chain described here comes from a study of shared clonotypes between healthy human individuals. Researchers divided each subset's genomic DNA evenly across several immunoSEQ plates. The authors' processing: Filtering of immunoSEQ junctional sequences could not match full-length read filtering. Assay used: immunoSEQ multiplex PCR; TCRdb lists only in-frame clones, some missing. V and J calls and clone size follow that table, whereas D and trimming were derived from the DNA. This sample has roughly 450,000 clones, with less than 85% found just once. The CDR3 is 15 amino acids. Per germline, CDR1 MGHRA and CDR2 YSYEKL. Every donor, a Caucasian adult, lived in Nashville, Tennessee.

The gene calls are TRBV4-1 and TRBJ2-5, with D perhaps assigned TRBD1 or TRBD2 (5 bases each). The end of the DNA fits TRBJ2-7 better, so the J call may be wrong. The sequence derives from a woman aged 40 to 50 in good health. Some clones in this sample may be carry-over from other donors' samples. The specimen sequenced was PBMCs. CDR3: CASSQQGARSYEQYF. CDR3 nucleotide sequence: TGCGCCAGCAGCCAACAGGGAGCTCGCTCCTACGAGCAGTACTTC.